One sample yielded the 26 T cell receptor beta chains listed below, sequenced in a study of cytomegalovirus exposure and HLA in healthy donors. PCR primers comprised 60 Vbeta and 13 Jbeta primers. Measured with immunoSEQ multiplex PCR; TCRdb has only the in-frame clones, and not every one. This table has some 200,000 clones, about 83% appearing once. The material sequenced was PBMCs. The receptors originated from a man aged 35-49 years in good health and CMV-seronegative.

This chain uses TRBV18 with TRBJ2-1, with TRBD2 matching 14 bases. The CDR3 is 16 residues long. V lost 3 bases to trimming and J lost 4 bases; unmatched junction nucleotides: 2. From germline, CDR1 is KGHSH and CDR2 LQKENI. The DNA for the CDR3 is TGTGCCAGCTCACCGGGGACTAGCGGGGGATACAATGAGCAGTTCTTC. This sequence encodes CASSPGTSGGYNEQFF. Variable domain in full (rest from reference TRBV18 and TRBJ2-1): NAGVMQNPRHLVRRRGQEARLRCSPMKGHSHVYWYRQLPEEGLKFMVYLQKENIIDESGMPKERFSAEFPKEGPSILRIQQVVRGDSAAYFCASSPGTSGGYNEQFFGPGTRLTVL.

The chain employs TRBV5-1 and TRBJ2-5, with TRBD2 matching 9 bases. The J call could be wrong; TRBJ2-7 is a better fit for the DNA end. Germline lookup yields CDR1 SGHRS and CDR2 YFSETQ. This CDR3 is 14 amino acids long. CDR3 residues: CASSLVLAGSEQYF. The CDR3 bases are TGCGCCAGCAGCTTGGTTCTAGCGGGGAGCGAGCAGTACTTC.

The chain joins TRBV7-3 to TRBJ1-1; possibly TRBD1 for D (5 bases). This CDR3 comprises 13 residues. Germline V CDR1 and CDR2: SGHTA, FQGTGA. The germline V and J ends were trimmed by 2 bases and 1 base, with 5 bases remaining between them. DNA of the CDR3: TGTGCCAGCAGCTTAGGGGCGAACACTGAAGCTTTCTTT. Its protein product is CASSLGANTEAFF.

This rearrangement joins TRBV7-9 to TRBJ2-2; D is possibly TRBD2 (6 bases). Trimming removed 8 bases from V and 4 bases from J, with 11 bases in between. This CDR3 is 13 amino acids long. Looked up from germline, CDR1 is SEHNR and CDR2 is FQNEAQ (reference sequence). CDR3 nucleotides: TGTGCCAGCGGAGGGTGGGGCACCGGGGAGCTGTTTTTT. Residues: CASGGWGTGELFF.

V and J are TRBV5-1 and TRBJ2-2, with a weak D call TRBD2 (7 bases). Germline V gene lookup returns CDR1 SGHRS and CDR2 YFSETQ. The length of the CDR3 is 16 residues. The V end lost 5 bases, the J end lost 7 bases, and 21 bases lay between the germline ends. CDR3 sequence: CASRSPGGRTDGELFF. DNA for the CDR3: TGCGCCAGCAGGTCCCCGGGGGGCCGGACGGACGGGGAGCTGTTTTTT.

V and J are TRBV4-1 and TRBJ2-3, with a weak D call TRBD2 (7 bases). The CDR3 length is 19 residues. Trimming removed 0 bases at V and 1 base at J, with 20 bases between. Germline lookup yields CDR1 MGHRA and CDR2 YSYEKL. The CDR3 loop is CASSQEGFFGGGGTDTQYF. As DNA, the CDR3 is TGCGCCAGCAGCCAAGAGGGGTTTTTTGGAGGGGGGGGCACAGATACGCAGTATTTT.

The rearrangement links TRBV5-1 to TRBJ1-2, with 8 bases aligning to TRBD1. The CDR3 is made up of 14 amino acids. Germline CDR1 is SGHRS and CDR2 is YFSETQ. V was pared by 2 bases and J by 5 bases, with 5 bases of the junction left unmatched. CDR3 nucleotides: TGCGCCAGCAGCTTACAGGGGGGGTCGTATGGCTACACCTTC. This encodes CASSLQGGSYGYTF.

The chain recombines TRBV27 with TRBJ1-1, with D perhaps matching TRBD1 (5 bases). V shed 4 bases and J shed 4 bases, with 13 bases lying between them. This CDR3 has 14 amino acids. Looked up from germline, CDR1 is MNHEY and CDR2 is SMNVEV (reference sequence). Here the CDR3 DNA reads TGTGCCAGCAGTTCCGGGGGAGGCAGCACTGAAGCTTTCTTT. Translating it yields CASSSGGGSTEAFF.

J is TRBJ2-3 and V is TRBV5-1; 11 bases are shared with TRBD2. V lost 0 bases, J lost 0 bases, and 3 bases stayed unmatched. The germline V gene encodes CDR1 SGHRS and CDR2 YFSETQ. The CDR3 consists of 17 residues. The CDR3 nucleotides are TGCGCCAGCAGCTTGGGGACTAGCGGGCCTAGCACAGATACGCAGTATTTT. Translated: CASSLGTSGPSTDTQYF.

The chain carries TRBV9 and TRBJ2-1, with 12 bases lining up with TRBD2. In germline, CDR1 is SGDLS, CDR2 YYNGEE. V was pared by 0 bases and J by 10 bases, with 11 bases of the junction left unmatched. The CDR3 has 17 amino acids. The CDR3 nucleotides read TGTGCCAGCAGCGTAGTGGGGGCTAGCGGGGGGGCCAGGGAGCAGTTCTTC. This encodes CASSVVGASGGAREQFF.

CDR3 sequence reads: CASSQDWTSGYNEQFF. In nucleotides, the CDR3 is TGTGCCAGCAGCCAAGATTGGACTAGCGGATACAATGAGCAGTTCTTC. The J gene is TRBJ2-1, the V gene TRBV4-2; 10 bases agree with TRBD2. From germline, CDR1 is LGHNA and CDR2 YNFKEQ. V shed 0 bases and J 4 bases; nucleotides not matched to a gene: 3. The CDR3 loop spans 16 amino acids.

This clone turned up a few times. The V and J genes are TRBV30 and TRBJ2-7, with TRBD1 identical over 7 bases. With 0 bases clipped from V and 3 bases from J, the junction kept 8 bases outside the gene matches. Germline V gene data show CDR1 as GTSNPN and CDR2 as SVGIG (reference sequence). The CDR3 has 15 amino acids. The CDR3 region is CAWSVLGDSNYEQYF. CDR3 sequence (DNA): TGTGCCTGGAGTGTACTAGGGGACAGCAACTACGAGCAGTACTTC.

The rearrangement joins TRBV5-8 to TRBJ2-2; 7 bases align to TRBD1. V lost 5 bases and J lost 0; bases outside the gene matches: 10. This CDR3 is built from 17 residues. CDR1 and CDR2 from the germline V gene are SGHTS and YDEGEE. The CDR3 coding sequence is TGTGCCAGCAGTTATTTTTCCGGGACAGCGAACACCGGGGAGCTGTTTTTT. Encoded protein: CASSYFSGTANTGELFF.

This clone was seen only a few times. The chain carries TRBV6-5 and TRBJ1-1; D is ambiguous. This CDR3 region has 13 residues. The germline V and J ends were trimmed by 4 bases and 10 bases, with 16 bases remaining between them. CDR1 MNHEY and CDR2 SVGAGI come from the germline V gene. The CDR3 region has the DNA TGTGCCAGCAGTTCCCCAGGAACTTCGGTAGCTTTCTTT. It is translated as CASSSPGTSVAFF.

The chain links TRBV7-9 to TRBJ2-7; D remains unclear. CDR3 size: 14 residues. The V gene's germline CDR1 is SEHNR and CDR2 FQNEAQ (reference sequence). V shed 4 bases and J shed 1 base, with 11 bases lying between them. The CDR3 bases are TGTGCCAGCAGCTCCCAGGTAGGATCCTACGAGCAGTACTTC. Translation: CASSSQVGSYEQYF.

This clone was detected only a few times. V and J are TRBV7-8 and TRBJ1-1, with a weak D call TRBD1 (6 bases). The germline V gene encodes CDR1 SGHVS and CDR2 FQNEAQ. V lost 1 base and J 5 bases, leaving 11 bases between the germline ends. The CDR3 covers 14 residues. The CDR3 loop reads CASSLVGAKTEAFF. Written as DNA, the CDR3 is TGTGCCAGCAGCTTAGTGGGGGCGAAGACTGAAGCTTTCTTT.

The chain links TRBV9 to TRBJ2-5; possibly TRBD2 for D (6 bases). Per germline, CDR1 SGDLS and CDR2 YYNGEE. CDR3 length: 15 residues. V was pared by 0 bases and J by 5 bases, with 14 bases between. The CDR3 protein is CASSVESGLAETQYF. Written as DNA, the CDR3 is TGTGCCAGCAGCGTAGAGTCAGGTCTAGCGGAGACCCAGTACTTC. Full variable domain (remainder filled in from reference TRBV9 and TRBJ2-5): DSGVTQTPKHLITATGQRVTLRCSPRSGDLSVYWYQQSLDQGLQFLIQYYNGEERAKGNILERFSAQQFPDLHSELNLSSLELGDSALYFCASSVESGLAETQYFGPGTRLLVL.

The genes are TRBV4-1 and TRBJ2-7; 8 positions agree with TRBD1. The CDR3 has 14 amino acids. Trimming removed 4 bases from V and 0 bases from J; junction bases left unmatched: 2. Germline V gene data show CDR1 as MGHRA and CDR2 as YSYEKL. This CDR3 reads CASSRGTGSYEQYF. Here the CDR3 DNA reads TGCGCCAGCAGCCGCGGGACAGGCTCCTACGAGCAGTACTTC.

V gene TRBV7-7 combines with J gene TRBJ1-2, with D unresolved. V shed 1 base and J shed 0 bases, with 12 bases lying between them. CDR1 is SSHAT and CDR2 is FNYEAQ in the germline V gene (reference sequence). This CDR3 is 16 amino acids long. The CDR3 loop is CASSLGINSPNYGYTF. In DNA form, the CDR3 reads TGTGCCAGCAGCTTAGGTATTAACAGCCCTAACTATGGCTACACCTTC.

The chain has TRBV5-6 and TRBJ1-2; 10 bases agree with TRBD1. Looked up from germline, CDR1 is SGHDT and CDR2 is YYEEEE. The CDR3 is made up of 17 amino acids. The V segment lost 0 bases and the J segment 4 bases; nucleotides outside the gene matches: 9. CDR3 sequence: CASSLVTSTGGGYGYTF. The CDR3, as DNA: TGTGCCAGCAGCTTGGTAACTTCGACAGGGGGCGGCTATGGCTACACCTTC.

This chain joins TRBV7-3 and TRBJ2-7, with 10 bases lining up with TRBD2. CDR3 length: 16 amino acids. Trimming took 5 bases from V and 3 from J; bases not matched to a gene: 10. Germline V gene sequence: CDR1 SGHTA, CDR2 FQGTGA. DNA of the CDR3: TGTGCCAGCAGCCTCCGAGCGGGAGGGCAAGGCTACGAGCAGTACTTC. It encodes CASSLRAGGQGYEQYF.

V gene TRBV2 combines with J gene TRBJ2-1; 13 bases are a match to TRBD2. CDR3 size: 16 residues. Trimming removed 8 bases from V and 9 bases from J; junction bases left unmatched: 13. From germline, CDR1 is SNHLY and CDR2 FYNNEI. CDR3 nucleotides: TGTGCCAGCGTCAGGGAGGGACTAGCGGGAACGGGTGAGCAGTTCTTC. Translation: CASVREGLAGTGEQFF.

The V gene is TRBV28, the J gene TRBJ1-2; D is uncertain. Germline CDR1 reads MDHEN; CDR2 reads SYDVKM. The germline V and J ends were trimmed by 5 bases and 8 bases, with 9 bases remaining between them. The CDR3 is 11 amino acids. CDR3 DNA sequence: TGTGCCAGCAGTCCGGGAGGGGGCTACACCTTC. Protein: CASSPGGGYTF.

The table lists this clone with a few counts. V is TRBV9 and J is TRBJ2-2, with 8 nucleotides matching TRBD2. This CDR3 region has 16 residues. Losses at the gene ends were 4 bases for V and 2 bases for J; bases not matched to a gene: 7. Per the germline V gene, CDR1 is SGDLS and CDR2 is YYNGEE. The CDR3 spells CASSSRLATNTGELFF. The CDR3 DNA is TGTGCCAGCAGCTCACGACTAGCGACCAACACCGGGGAGCTGTTTTTT.

This sequence joins TRBV6-4 and TRBJ2-1; D may be TRBD2 (5 bases). The germline CDR1 and CDR2 sequences are MRHNA and SNTAGT. The germline V and J ends were trimmed by 3 bases and 7 bases, with 10 bases remaining between them. CDR3 length: 13 amino acids. The DNA of the CDR3 is TGTGCCAGCAGTGAAGGAGGTTTGAATGAGCAGTTCTTC. Amino acids: CASSEGGLNEQFF.

The V gene is TRBV6-6, the J gene TRBJ1-1; the D is unclear. This CDR3 contains 13 residues. V lost 7 bases to trimming and J lost 3 bases, with 12 bases between them. Germline V gene lookup returns CDR1 MNHNY and CDR2 SVGAGI (reference sequence). CDR3 in DNA: TGTGCCAGCACTTTTACCCCAGACACTGAAGCTTTCTTT. Translated: CASTFTPDTEAFF.